The clone carrying this T cell receptor beta chain was found many times. What it binds is not known. The data are from a study of CD8 T cells in ankylosing spondylitis. General study points: Typical of ankylosing spondylitis blood, it appeared, was a TCR beta motif of several highly homologous variants. Matched synovial fluid from ankylosing spondylitis patients was reported to be enriched for disease-linked clones. A subset of motif variants has previously been described in the synovial fluid and blood of reactive arthritis.

TCRdb redid the calling of the 5' RACE reads with MiXCR, one entry per CDR3 protein. The repertoire has about 460,000 distinct CDR3 sequences, roughly 5% of them found once; the top ten carry approximately 4%. The germline V gene has CDR1 KGHDR and CDR2 SFDVKD. The CDR3 sequence is 15 residues long. The V end was cut by 5 bases, the J end by 3 bases, with 16 bases between. The chain uses TRBV24-1 and TRBJ2-7, with D possibly TRBD1 on 7 matching bases. The source is a male donor with ankylosing spondylitis. The sample was blood, either unsorted or a sorted T cell fraction (not recorded which). The CDR3 protein is CATSASGGGNYEQYF. Written as DNA, the CDR3 is TGTGCCACCAGTGCGTCAGGAGGGGGCAACTACGAGCAGTACTTC.